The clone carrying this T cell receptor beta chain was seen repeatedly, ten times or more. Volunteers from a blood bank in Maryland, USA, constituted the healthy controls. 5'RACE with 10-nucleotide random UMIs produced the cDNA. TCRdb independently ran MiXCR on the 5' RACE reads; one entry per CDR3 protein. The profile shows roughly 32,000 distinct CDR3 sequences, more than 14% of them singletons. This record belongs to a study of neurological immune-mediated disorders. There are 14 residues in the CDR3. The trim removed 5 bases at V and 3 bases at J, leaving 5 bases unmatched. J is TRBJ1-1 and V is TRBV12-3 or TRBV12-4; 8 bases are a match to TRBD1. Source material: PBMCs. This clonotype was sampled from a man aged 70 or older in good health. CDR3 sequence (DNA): TGTGCCAGCAGTCCAGACAGGGGTCACACTGAAGCTTTCTTT. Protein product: CASSPDRGHTEAFF.